The 15 T cell receptor beta chains below all came from one sample that was sequenced in a study of cytomegalovirus exposure and HLA in healthy donors. The PCR was carried out with 60 Vbeta primers and 13 Jbeta primers. Using immunoSEQ multiplex PCR, the repertoire was profiled, and TCRdb retains in-frame clones only, with some absent. Altogether fewer than 200,000 clones are present, roughly 80% being singletons, with the ten largest covering around 2%. What was sequenced was PBMCs. Source of these receptors: a human donor in good health.

The gene calls are TRBV7-6 and TRBJ2-5, with 9 bases aligning to TRBD1. The V and J ends lost 0 bases and 6 bases, in that order; junction bases with no gene match: 2. This CDR3 contains 14 residues. Per germline, CDR1 SGHVS and CDR2 FNYEAQ. As DNA, the CDR3 is TGTGCCAGCAGCTTAGCGGGACAGGGAAAGACCCAGTACTTC. This gives the protein CASSLAGQGKTQYF.

V usage is TRBV5-1 and J usage is TRBJ2-5, with D possibly being TRBD1 (6 bases). Germline CDR1 and CDR2: SGHRS and YFSETQ. Trimming shortened V by 4 bases and J by 0 bases, and 16 bases separated the two germline ends. The CDR3 runs 16 residues. The CDR3 is CASSPNPTGYQETQYF. The CDR3, as DNA: TGCGCCAGCAGCCCGAACCCTACAGGGTACCAAGAGACCCAGTACTTC. Full variable domain (remainder filled in from reference TRBV5-1 and TRBJ2-5): KAGVTQTPRYLIKTRGQQVTLSCSPISGHRSVSWYQQTPGQGLQFLFEYFSETQRNKGNFPGRFSGRQFSNSRSEMNVSTLELGDSALYLCASSPNPTGYQETQYFGPGTRLLVL.

This chain joins TRBV4-3 and TRBJ2-1; D is perhaps TRBD2 (5 bases). V dropped 1 base and J dropped 10 bases, with 20 bases sitting between them. This CDR3 has 16 residues. Looked up from germline, CDR1 is LGHNA and CDR2 is YSLEER. The CDR3, as DNA: TGCGCCAGCAGCCAAGGGATCGGAGGTTTTCTCGGGGAGCAGTTCTTC. Protein sequence: CASSQGIGGFLGEQFF.

The CDR3 DNA is TGCGCCAGCAGCTCACCGGGACAGGGGGCCAATGAGCAGTTCTTC. Translation gives CASSSPGQGANEQFF. V is TRBV5-1 and J is TRBJ2-1, with 12 bases that match TRBD1. Germline loops: CDR1 SGHRS, CDR2 YFSETQ. The CDR3 is 15 residues long. Trimming cost V 3 bases and J 6 bases; bases outside gene matches: 4.

The chain joins TRBV5-1 to TRBJ1-2, with D perhaps TRBD1 (5 bases). The germline V and J ends were trimmed by 1 base and 7 bases, with 23 bases remaining between them. The CDR3 is 17 residues long. CDR1 is SGHRS, CDR2 YFSETQ, per germline. The CDR3 DNA sequence: TGCGCCAGCAGCTTGAGCAGGGCAGAAAATGGGCGGAGTGGCTACACCTTC. Encoded protein: CASSLSRAENGRSGYTF. Complete variable domain (other parts from reference TRBV5-1 and TRBJ1-2): KAGVTQTPRYLIKTRGQQVTLSCSPISGHRSVSWYQQTPGQGLQFLFEYFSETQRNKGNFPGRFSGRQFSNSRSEMNVSTLELGDSALYLCASSLSRAENGRSGYTFGSGTRLTVV.

The rearrangement links TRBV19 to TRBJ1-2; 7 bases fit TRBD1. CDR1 is LNHDA and CDR2 is SQIVND in the germline V gene (reference sequence). V shed 10 bases, J shed 4 bases, and the junction held 12 bases outside the gene matches. The CDR3 is 14 residues long. The CDR3 protein is CATLAPGGTYGYTF. The CDR3, as DNA: TGTGCCACACTCGCTCCAGGGGGTACCTATGGCTACACCTTC.

This chain joins TRBV5-6 and TRBJ2-7; tentative D call: TRBD1 (6 bases). The CDR3 covers 16 residues. CDR1 is SGHDT, CDR2 YYEEEE, per germline. The ends were cut back, 4 bases at V and 0 bases at J, with 17 bases in the middle. The CDR3 nucleotides are TGTGCCAGCAGCCGAAGCCTACAGGGCTACTCCTACGAGCAGTACTTC. Its protein is CASSRSLQGYSYEQYF. Complete variable domain (other parts from reference TRBV5-6 and TRBJ2-7): DAGVTQSPTHLIKTRGQQVTLRCSPKSGHDTVSWYQQALGQGPQFIFQYYEEEERQRGNFPDRFSGHQFPNYSSELNVNALLLGDSALYLCASSRSLQGYSYEQYFGPGTRLTVT.

The chain combines TRBV7-2 with TRBJ2-7, with TRBD2 as a possible D gene (6 bases). Between the trimmed V and J ends, which lost 6 bases and 0 bases, there was a span of 12 bases. In germline, CDR1 is SGHTA, CDR2 FQGNSA. CDR3 length: 14 amino acids. The CDR3 DNA reads as TGTGCCAGCAGGGCTCTAGCGAGCTCCTACGAGCAGTACTTC. Protein: CASRALASSYEQYF. Together with reference TRBV7-2 and TRBJ2-7, the CDR3 gives the full variable domain: GAGVSQSPSNKVTEKGKDVELRCDPISGHTALYWYRQSLGQGLEFLIYFQGNSAPDKSGLPSDRFSAERTGGSVSTLTIQRTQQEDSAVYLCASRALASSYEQYFGPGTRLTVT.

This chain links TRBV4-1 with TRBJ1-1; D unresolved. The V gene's germline CDR1 is MGHRA and CDR2 YSYEKL. V was pared by 0 bases and J by 1 base, with 9 bases between. CDR3 length equals 15 residues. The CDR3 DNA reads TGCGCCAGCAGCCAAGAAGGCGGAGCGAACACTGAAGCTTTCTTT. Translation gives CASSQEGGANTEAFF.

The V and J genes are TRBV28 and TRBJ2-1, with TRBD2 matching 10 bases. The CDR3 is 15 amino acids. J lost 7 bases, V lost 6 bases, and 9 bases had no gene match. Looked up from germline, CDR1 is MDHEN and CDR2 is SYDVKM. The CDR3 region is CASRVISGGRNEQFF. The CDR3 DNA reads as TGTGCCAGCAGAGTCATTAGCGGGGGGAGGAATGAGCAGTTCTTC. The full variable domain, with the rest looked up from reference TRBV28 and TRBJ2-1, is DVKVTQSSRYLVKRTGEKVFLECVQDMDHENMFWYRQDPGLGLRLIYFSYDVKMKEKGDIPEGYSVSREKKERFSLILESASTNQTSMYLCASRVISGGRNEQFFGPGTRLTVL.

V and J are TRBV6-6 and TRBJ2-7; a possible D gene is TRBD1 (6 bases). CDR1 MNHNY and CDR2 SVGAGI come from the germline V gene (reference sequence). V lost 5 bases to trimming and J lost 4 bases, with 18 bases between them. The CDR3 spans 15 residues. CDR3 DNA sequence: TGTGCCAGCAGTGAGGGGTCGACAGGACTTTACGAGCAGTACTTC. Translating gives CASSEGSTGLYEQYF.

The rearrangement uses TRBV5-6 and TRBJ1-5; D remains unclear. The CDR3 runs to 14 residues. Trimming stripped 0 bases from V and 0 bases from J, with 4 bases between. Germline lookup yields CDR1 SGHDT and CDR2 YYEEEE. In DNA form, the CDR3 reads TGTGCCAGCAGCTTGGCCAGTAGCAATCAGCCCCAGCATTTT. It encodes CASSLASSNQPQHF.

J is TRBJ2-7 and V is TRBV5-1; TRBD1 aligns across 8 bases. The CDR3 has 14 amino acids. V shed 7 bases and J 5 bases; nucleotides not matched to a gene: 11. The V gene's germline CDR1 is SGHRS and CDR2 YFSETQ. DNA for the CDR3: TGCGCCAGCGGCCTAAGGACAGGGAGAAACGAGCAGTACTTC. Translation gives CASGLRTGRNEQYF.

The genes are TRBV2 and TRBJ2-7; D not resolved. Deletions cut 6 bases from V and 6 bases from J, with 6 bases between. In germline, CDR1 is SNHLY, CDR2 FYNNEI. The CDR3 runs 10 residues. CDR3 loop: CASSDSEQYF. For the CDR3, the DNA is TGTGCCAGCAGCGATAGCGAGCAGTACTTC. Variable domain in full (rest from reference TRBV2 and TRBJ2-7): EPEVTQTPSHQVTQMGQEVILRCVPISNHLYFYWYRQILGQKVEFLVSFYNNEISEKSEIFDDQFSVERPDGSNFTLKIRSTKLEDSAMYFCASSDSEQYFGPGTRLTVT.

The rearrangement links TRBV2 to TRBJ1-6, with D perhaps TRBD1 (6 bases). Germline CDR1 SNHLY, CDR2 FYNNEI. The CDR3 spans 11 residues. Trimming removed 5 bases at V and 19 bases at J, with 15 bases between. Written as DNA, the CDR3 is TGTGCCAGCAGTTACCGACAGGATCAACACTTT. It translates to CASSYRQDQHF.